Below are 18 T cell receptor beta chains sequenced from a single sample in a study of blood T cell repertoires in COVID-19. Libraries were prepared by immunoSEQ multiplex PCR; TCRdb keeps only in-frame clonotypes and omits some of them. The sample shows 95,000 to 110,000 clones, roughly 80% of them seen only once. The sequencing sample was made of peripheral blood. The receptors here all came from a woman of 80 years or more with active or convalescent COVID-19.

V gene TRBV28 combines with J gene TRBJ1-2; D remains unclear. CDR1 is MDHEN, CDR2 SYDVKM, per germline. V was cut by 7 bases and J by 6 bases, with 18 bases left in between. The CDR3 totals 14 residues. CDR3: CASKNGEGRDGYTF. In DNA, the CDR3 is TGTGCCAGCAAGAACGGGGAAGGTAGGGATGGCTACACCTTC.

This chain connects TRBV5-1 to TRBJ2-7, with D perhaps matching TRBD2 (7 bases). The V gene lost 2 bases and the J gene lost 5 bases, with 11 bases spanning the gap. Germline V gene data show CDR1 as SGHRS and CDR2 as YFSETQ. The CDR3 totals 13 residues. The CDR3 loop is CASSFAGANEQYF. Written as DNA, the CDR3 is TGCGCCAGCAGCTTTGCGGGGGCCAACGAGCAGTACTTC.

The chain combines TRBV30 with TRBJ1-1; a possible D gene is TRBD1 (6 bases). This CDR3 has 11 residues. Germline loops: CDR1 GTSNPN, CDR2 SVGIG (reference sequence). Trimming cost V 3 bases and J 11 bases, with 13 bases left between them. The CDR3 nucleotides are TGTGCCTGGAGCCAGGATAGGGGGGCTTTCTTT. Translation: CAWSQDRGAFF.

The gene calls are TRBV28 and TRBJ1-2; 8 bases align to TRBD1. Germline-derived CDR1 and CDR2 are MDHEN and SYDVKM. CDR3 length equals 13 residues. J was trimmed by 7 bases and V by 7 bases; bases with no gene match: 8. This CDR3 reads CASTRTGRLGYTF. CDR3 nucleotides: TGTGCCAGCACAAGGACAGGGAGGCTTGGCTACACCTTC.

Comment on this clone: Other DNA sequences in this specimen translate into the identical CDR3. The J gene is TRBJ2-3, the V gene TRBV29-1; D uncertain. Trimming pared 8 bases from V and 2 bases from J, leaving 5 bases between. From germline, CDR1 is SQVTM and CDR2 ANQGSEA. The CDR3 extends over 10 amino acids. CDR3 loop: CSTDTDTQYF. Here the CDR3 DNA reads TGCAGCACAGACACAGATACGCAGTATTTT.

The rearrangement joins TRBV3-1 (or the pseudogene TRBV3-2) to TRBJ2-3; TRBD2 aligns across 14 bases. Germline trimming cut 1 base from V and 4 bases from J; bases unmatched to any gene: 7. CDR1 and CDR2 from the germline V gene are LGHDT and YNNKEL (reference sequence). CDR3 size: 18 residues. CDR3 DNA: TGTGCCAGCAGCCAAGGCCGACTAGCGGGAGGGGTAGCAGATACGCAGTATTTT. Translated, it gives CASSQGRLAGGVADTQYF.

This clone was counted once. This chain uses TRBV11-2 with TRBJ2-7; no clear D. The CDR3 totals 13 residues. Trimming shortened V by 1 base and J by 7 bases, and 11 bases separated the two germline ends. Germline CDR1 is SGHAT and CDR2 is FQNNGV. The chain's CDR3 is CASSLGQQVEQYF. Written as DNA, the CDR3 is TGTGCCAGCAGCTTAGGTCAGCAGGTTGAGCAGTACTTC.

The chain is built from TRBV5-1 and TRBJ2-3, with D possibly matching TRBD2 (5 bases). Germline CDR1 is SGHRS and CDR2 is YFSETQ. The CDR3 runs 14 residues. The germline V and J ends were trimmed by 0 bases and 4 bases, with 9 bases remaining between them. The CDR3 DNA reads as TGCGCCAGCAGCTTGGTTGGACTCGCAGATACGCAGTATTTT. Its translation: CASSLVGLADTQYF.

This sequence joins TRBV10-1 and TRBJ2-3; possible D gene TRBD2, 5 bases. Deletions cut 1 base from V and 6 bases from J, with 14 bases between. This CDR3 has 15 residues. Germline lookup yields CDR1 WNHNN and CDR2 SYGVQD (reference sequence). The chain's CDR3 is CASSEFKAAFDTQYF. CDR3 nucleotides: TGCGCCAGCAGTGAGTTCAAAGCGGCTTTCGATACGCAGTATTTT.

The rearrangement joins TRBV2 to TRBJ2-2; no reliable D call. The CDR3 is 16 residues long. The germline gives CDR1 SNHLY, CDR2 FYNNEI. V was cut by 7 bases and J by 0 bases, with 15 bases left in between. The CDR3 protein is CASNRRSAANTGELFF. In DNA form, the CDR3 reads TGTGCCAGCAATCGACGGAGCGCCGCGAACACCGGGGAGCTGTTTTTT.

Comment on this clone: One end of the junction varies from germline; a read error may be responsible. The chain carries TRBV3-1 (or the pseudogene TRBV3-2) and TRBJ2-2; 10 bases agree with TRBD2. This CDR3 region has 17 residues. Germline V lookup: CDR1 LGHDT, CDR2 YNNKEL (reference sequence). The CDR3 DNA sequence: TGTGCCCGCAGCCAAGGAGCGGGGGGGCCCAACACCGGGGAGCTGTTTTTT. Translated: CARSQGAGGPNTGELFF.

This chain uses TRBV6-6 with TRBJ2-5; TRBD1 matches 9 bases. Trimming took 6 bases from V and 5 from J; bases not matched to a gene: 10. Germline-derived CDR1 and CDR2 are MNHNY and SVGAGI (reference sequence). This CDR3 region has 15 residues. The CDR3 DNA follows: TGTGCCAGCAGGTCGGGACAGGGAGGGATGGAGACCCAGTACTTC. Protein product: CASRSGQGGMETQYF.

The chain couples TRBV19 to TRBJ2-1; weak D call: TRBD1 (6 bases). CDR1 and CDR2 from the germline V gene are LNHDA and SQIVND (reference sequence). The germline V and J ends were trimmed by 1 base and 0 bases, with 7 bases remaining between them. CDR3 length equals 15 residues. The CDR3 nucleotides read TGTGCCAGTAGTATAGGACAGGTCTCCTACAATGAGCAGTTCTTC. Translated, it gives CASSIGQVSYNEQFF.

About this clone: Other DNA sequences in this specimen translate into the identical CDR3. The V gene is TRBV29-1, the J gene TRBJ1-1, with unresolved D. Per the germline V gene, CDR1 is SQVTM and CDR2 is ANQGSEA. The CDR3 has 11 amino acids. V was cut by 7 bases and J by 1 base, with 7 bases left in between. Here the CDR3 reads CSGTENTEAFF. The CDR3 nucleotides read TGCAGCGGCACAGAGAACACTGAAGCTTTCTTT. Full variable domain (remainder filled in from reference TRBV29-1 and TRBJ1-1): SAVISQKPSRDICQRGTSLTIQCQVDSQVTMMFWYRQQPGQSLTLIATANQGSEATYESGFVIDKFPISRPNLTFSTLTVSNMSPEDSSIYLCSGTENTEAFFGQGTRLTVV.

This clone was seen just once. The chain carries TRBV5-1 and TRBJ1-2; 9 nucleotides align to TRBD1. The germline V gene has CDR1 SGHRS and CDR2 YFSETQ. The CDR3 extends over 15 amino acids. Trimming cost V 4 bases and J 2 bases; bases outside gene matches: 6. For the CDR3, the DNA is TGCGCCAGCAGCGCTCGACAGGGGGAGAACTATGGCTACACCTTC. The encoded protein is CASSARQGENYGYTF.

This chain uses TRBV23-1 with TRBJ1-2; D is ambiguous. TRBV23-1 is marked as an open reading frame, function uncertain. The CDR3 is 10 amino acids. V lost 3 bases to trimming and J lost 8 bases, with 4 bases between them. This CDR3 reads CASSQRGYTF. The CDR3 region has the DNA TGCGCCAGCAGTCAGCGGGGCTACACCTTC.

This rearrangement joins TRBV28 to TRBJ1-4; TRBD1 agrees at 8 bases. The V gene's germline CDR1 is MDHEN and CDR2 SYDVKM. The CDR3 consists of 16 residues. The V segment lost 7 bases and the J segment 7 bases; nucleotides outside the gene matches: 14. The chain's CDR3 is CASTPPLTGGREKLFF. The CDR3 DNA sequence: TGTGCCAGCACCCCCCCCCTAACAGGGGGTCGTGAAAAACTGTTTTTT. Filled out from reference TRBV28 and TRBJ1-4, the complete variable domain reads DVKVTQSSRYLVKRTGEKVFLECVQDMDHENMFWYRQDPGLGLRLIYFSYDVKMKEKGDIPEGYSVSREKKERFSLILESASTNQTSMYLCASTPPLTGGREKLFFGSGTQLSVL.

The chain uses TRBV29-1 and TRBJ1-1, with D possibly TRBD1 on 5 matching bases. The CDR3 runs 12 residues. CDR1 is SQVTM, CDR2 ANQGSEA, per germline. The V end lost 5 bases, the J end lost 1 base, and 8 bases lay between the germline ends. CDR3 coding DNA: TGCAGCGTTCGGAGGGGGAACACTGAAGCTTTCTTT. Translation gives CSVRRGNTEAFF.